These T cell receptor beta chains were read from a single sample in a study of T cell clones after liver transplantation. Assay: immunoSEQ multiplex PCR; the TCRdb copy retains only in-frame clones and omits some. This repertoire shows tens of thousands of clones, approximately 87% found once; its top ten account for 2.5% to 3.5%. This sample comprised CD4+ T cells from blood, obtained at the 22-month timepoint. These receptors were collected from a human patient who received a liver transplant. The graft donor may account for some of the T cells. Both conserved end residues are trimmed from each CDR3. Some rows have no size entry. The others give once, few or many, or a class for an expanded clone.

clone_size cdr3_length j_call v_call cdr3_aa
. 14 TRBJ2-3 TRBV30 AWSDLSGRRPDTQY
. 14 TRBJ1-1 TRBV4-1 ASSPSGGGLRTEAF
. 11 TRBJ2-5 TRBV14 ASSSTGQETQY
once 13 TRBJ2-7 TRBV28 ASREQGAFSYEQY
. 13 TRBJ2-7 TRBV5-4 ASSFRLGDTYEQY
once 12 TRBJ1-4 TRBV18 ASSPTESNEKLF
. 10 TRBJ2-7 TRBV6-4 ASMGRGDEQY
. 12 TRBJ1-1 TRBV4-2 ASSDRGSGTEAF
. 14 TRBJ2-3 TRBV11-1 ASSLAGLAFTDTQY
. 15 TRBJ2-3 TRBV12-1 ASSFIWTGRLEDTQY
. 13 TRBJ1-5 TRBV28 ASSSGSGLNQPQH
. 13 TRBJ2-3 TRBV5-6 ASSLVDRDSNTQY
. 14 TRBJ1-5 TRBV4-3 ASSLPPGTRTQPQH
few 10 TRBJ2-7 TRBV28 ASSIQTYEQY
. 14 TRBJ2-3 TRBV4-3 ASSQSLAWGTDTQY
. 12 TRBJ1-3 TRBV29-1 SVDTGVGGNTIY
. 12 TRBJ1-2 TRBV27 ASSFAGLTSGYT
. 13 TRBJ2-7 TRBV6-1 ASSEAVRTSYEQY
. 13 TRBJ2-3 TRBV9 ASSVVSGNTDTQY
. 10 TRBJ2-7 TRBV7-2 ASSGDTYEQY
. 9 TRBJ1-1 TRBV20-1 SAGRNTEAF
. 15 TRBJ2-7 TRBV7-9 ASSLGTSGSKDYEQY
. 12 TRBJ2-7 TRBV29-1 SVASWGITYEQY
few 15 TRBJ2-7 TRBV6-4 ASSEREPPGFTNEQY
few 11 TRBJ1-2 TRBV6-5 ASHRRGGYGYT
. 12 TRBJ2-3 TRBV5-1 ASSLSRDTDTQY
. 12 TRBJ2-7 TRBV6-1 ASSEAAGIYEQY
. 12 TRBJ2-1 TRBV5-1 ASSPGVGVGEQF
. 12 TRBJ1-1 TRBV19 ASRPEAVNTEAF
. 10 TRBJ2-1 TRBV6-6 ASSYPPGEQF